These T cell receptor beta chains were read from a single sample in a study of Graves' ophthalmopathy and Graves' hyperthyroidism. TCRdb reanalysed the multiplex PCR reads using MiXCR and keeps one entry per CDR3 protein. Here the sample spans about 700,000 distinct CDR3 sequences, roughly two fifths being singletons. Sequencing was carried out using peripheral blood. These TCRs come from an adult man with Graves' ophthalmopathy. CDR3s leave out the opening cysteine and the closing phenylalanine or tryptophan. D genes are given only for firm matches.

TRBJ2-2	.	TRBV29-1	SVEDRHTGELF
TRBJ2-5	TRBD1	TRBV20-1	SVPGQGGRETQY
TRBJ1-2	.	TRBV6-5	ASSSGDGRNYGYT
TRBJ1-2	TRBD1	TRBV7-9	ASSLTFGQGVPGYT
TRBJ1-3	TRBD1	TRBV25-1	ASSARAGTGSGNTIY
TRBJ2-7	TRBD1	TRBV4-2	ASSLYRDSTYEQY
TRBJ2-7	.	TRBV7-9	ASSRRDIPYEQY
TRBJ2-7	.	TRBV7-9	ASPRGHASYEQY
TRBJ1-1	TRBD1	TRBV2	ASRSQGRTEAF
TRBJ1-1	.	TRBV28	ASSPTSSGEAF
TRBJ2-7	.	TRBV29-1	SVAEGYTYEQY
TRBJ2-7	.	TRBV25-1	ASKKTATYEQY
TRBJ1-1	TRBD1	TRBV20-1	SASGTGGVNTEAF
TRBJ2-5	.	TRBV10-3	ASRSPQEQETQY
TRBJ1-2	TRBD1	TRBV29-1	SVARSGGVDGYT
TRBJ1-5	TRBD1	TRBV25-1	ASSEPHRGTGDQPQH
TRBJ1-1	.	TRBV29-1	SVEGGVDTEAF
TRBJ2-7	.	TRBV20-1	SASWQGDPYEQY
TRBJ2-7	TRBD2	TRBV2	ASSEDAGGGSSYEQY
TRBJ1-6	.	TRBV12-3/TRBV12-4	ASSLGR
TRBJ1-3	.	TRBV2	ASSVNFGGNTIY
TRBJ2-5	.	TRBV20-1	SAPRPGTNIKETQY
TRBJ1-1	TRBD1	TRBV11-2	ASSLFLWEDRRPETF
TRBJ1-3	TRBD1	TRBV2	ASSSGRTGAEYTIY
TRBJ1-1	TRBD1	TRBV29-1	SQDRGRTEAF
TRBJ1-1	TRBD1	TRBV29-1	SDETGRNTEAF
TRBJ2-7	TRBD2	TRBV29-1	SVASGRIYEQY
TRBJ2-2	TRBD1	TRBV29-1	SVEEFGTGSTGELF
TRBJ1-1	.	TRBV7-9	ASSDRPALNTEAF
TRBJ2-7	TRBD1	TRBV10-3	AATGAYEQY
TRBJ2-5	.	TRBV7-8	ASSLGASEQETQY
TRBJ2-7	TRBD2	TRBV20-1	SASNRLAGPYEQY
TRBJ2-5	TRBD2	TRBV14	ASSHGGLATMPQETQY
TRBJ1-3	.	TRBV7-2	ASSSTSSGNTIY
TRBJ1-1	.	TRBV7-9	ASSTTPDGMNTEAF
TRBJ1-6	.	TRBV7-9	ASSLVGGGISYNSPLH
TRBJ2-2	TRBD2	TRBV7-9	ASSFRGRAGTGELF
TRBJ1-1	.	TRBV5-6	ASSPWGGTEAF
TRBJ1-1	.	TRBV12-3/TRBV12-4	ASSAGLGLNTEAF
TRBJ1-4	.	TRBV7-8	ASSLVGVGQGVRREKLF
TRBJ1-1	.	TRBV29-1	SGGEDTEAF
TRBJ2-2	.	TRBV7-2	ASSLDPSNTGELF
TRBJ2-5	.	TRBV25-1	ASTPTRVQETQY
TRBJ2-7	.	TRBV29-1	SVDFSGAIPYEQY
TRBJ2-6	TRBD1	TRBV7-2	ASSLGFAGGNVLT
TRBJ2-5	.	TRBV7-9	ASSGSSETQY
TRBJ1-5	.	TRBV20-1	SARDLRRAGQPQH
TRBJ1-1	.	TRBV7-9	ASSPGARSEAF
TRBJ1-1	.	TRBV25-1	ASSPRRHLEAF
TRBJ2-2	.	TRBV7-9	ASSLEFGTGELF
TRBJ1-1	.	TRBV19	ASSIGRTARTEAF